This paragraph covers one T cell receptor beta chain sequence. This CDR3 is 16 amino acids long. CDR1 is SGHTA and CDR2 is FQGNSA in the germline V gene. The J segment lost 2 bases and the V segment lost 4 bases, leaving 6 bases of the junction unmatched. The sample is drawn from a study of long-term antiretroviral therapy in people with HIV. The libraries were made with immunoSEQ v3.0 at survey level. Sequenced by immunoSEQ multiplex PCR; TCRdb stores in-frame clones only, minus some. The sample holds roughly 28,000 clones, approximately 90% seen once. This chain uses TRBV7-2 with TRBJ2-7; TRBD2 aligns across 12 bases. This TCR derives from a woman in her late teens or twenties with HIV. The sample in question was unsorted PBMCs, obtained 1.8 years after starting antiretroviral therapy. Here the CDR3 DNA reads TGTGCCAGCAGCTCCTCGCTAGCGGGAGGGGCCTACGAGCAGTACTTC. This codes for CASSSSLAGGAYEQYF.